These 14 T cell receptor beta chains originate from one sample sequenced in a study of T cell changes during pregnancy in multiple sclerosis. The repertoire was sequenced with immunoSEQ multiplex PCR; TCRdb's copy has only in-frame clones and lacks some. The table includes tens of thousands of clones, roughly 92% detected once. Source: peripheral blood, taken after pregnancy. The receptors here all came from a female donor in good health, enrolled as a control in a pregnancy study.

The chain is built from TRBV20-1 and TRBJ2-7; perhaps TRBD2 as D (6 bases). The CDR3 sequence is 11 residues long. Trimming removed 4 bases from V and 7 bases from J, with 11 bases in between. Germline V lookup: CDR1 DFQATT, CDR2 SNEGSKA (reference sequence). CDR3 region: CSANLAWEQYF. CDR3 coding DNA: TGCAGTGCTAATCTAGCGTGGGAGCAGTACTTC.

The chain uses TRBV5-5 and TRBJ1-1, with D perhaps matching TRBD1 (6 bases). The CDR3 sequence is 17 residues long. Germline CDR1 is SGHKS and CDR2 is YYEKEE (reference sequence). Trimming left V 7 bases short and J 1 base short, with 23 bases between. The CDR3 protein is CASRSPAGDSKNTEAFF. The CDR3 nucleotides are TGTGCCAGCCGGAGTCCGGCAGGGGATAGTAAGAACACTGAAGCTTTCTTT.

The chain employs TRBV27 and TRBJ2-2, with TRBD1 as a possible D gene (5 bases). The V end was cut by 8 bases, the J end by 4 bases, with 11 bases between. The CDR3 length is 13 residues. Germline CDR1 and CDR2: MNHEY and SMNVEV (reference sequence). The CDR3, as DNA: TGTGCCAGCTCACTGACAGTCACCGGGGAGCTGTTTTTT. Its translation is CASSLTVTGELFF.

V gene TRBV5-4 combines with J gene TRBJ2-1, with 12 bases matching TRBD2. Germline V gene data show CDR1 as SGHNT and CDR2 as YYREEE (reference sequence). The CDR3 is 19 residues long. With 3 bases clipped from V and 4 bases from J, the junction kept 14 bases outside the gene matches. The CDR3 DNA reads TGTGCCAGCAGCTCCCCCGGGGAGGCTAGCGGGGGGGATTACAATGAGCAGTTCTTC. It yields the protein CASSSPGEASGGDYNEQFF.

The sample holds one count of this clone. The chain is built from TRBV29-1 and TRBJ2-5, with D perhaps matching TRBD2 (5 bases). The CDR3 consists of 15 residues. Between the trimmed V and J ends, which lost 0 bases and 1 base, there was a span of 12 bases. CDR1 and CDR2 from the germline V gene are SQVTM and ANQGSEA. The CDR3: CSVEDGRTLQETQYF. The CDR3 nucleotides are TGCAGCGTTGAAGATGGCAGGACTCTCCAAGAGACCCAGTACTTC.

The rearrangement joins TRBV5-5 to TRBJ1-2, with D unclear. This CDR3 has 14 residues. Germline assignment: CDR1 SGHKS and CDR2 YYEKEE (reference sequence). Trimming left V 0 bases short and J 2 bases short, with 8 bases between. CDR3 sequence reads: CASSLAAVNYGYTF. The CDR3 bases are TGTGCCAGCAGCTTGGCCGCGGTGAACTATGGCTACACCTTC.

V is TRBV6-6 and J is TRBJ2-5, with D possibly being TRBD1 (6 bases). The CDR3 extends over 13 amino acids. The germline V and J ends were trimmed by 6 bases and 5 bases, with 13 bases remaining between them. From germline, CDR1 is MNHNY and CDR2 SVGAGI (reference sequence). CDR3: CASRDSSGETQYF. The CDR3 coding sequence is TGTGCCAGCAGGGACAGCTCGGGGGAGACCCAGTACTTC.

J is TRBJ1-5 and V is TRBV19; 9 nucleotides match TRBD1. J lost 1 base, V lost 6 bases, and 7 bases had no gene match. Per the germline V gene, CDR1 is LNHDA and CDR2 is SQIVND (reference sequence). This CDR3 has 16 residues. DNA for the CDR3: TGTGCCAGTAGCAAGACAGGGGGGGTGAGCAATCAGCCCCAGCATTTT. Translated, it gives CASSKTGGVSNQPQHF. Looking up the rest from reference TRBV19 and TRBJ1-5 gives the full variable domain: DGGITQSPKYLFRKEGQNVTLSCEQNLNHDAMYWYRQDPGQGLRLIYYSQIVNDFQKGDIAEGYSVSREKKESFPLTVTSAQKNPTAFYLCASSKTGGVSNQPQHFGDGTRLSIL.

This clone was recorded only once. This chain links TRBV5-6 with TRBJ2-1; 7 nucleotides agree with TRBD2. CDR3 size: 15 residues. V lost 2 bases, J lost 6 bases, and 8 bases stayed unmatched. Germline CDR1 SGHDT, CDR2 YYEEEE. The CDR3 reads CASSFALARGNEQFF. Written as DNA, the CDR3 is TGTGCCAGCAGCTTCGCACTAGCGAGGGGCAATGAGCAGTTCTTC.

V usage is TRBV5-1 and J usage is TRBJ2-3; the D gene is possibly TRBD1 (6 bases). Germline-derived CDR1 and CDR2 are SGHRS and YFSETQ. This CDR3 has 13 amino acids. V was shortened by 5 bases and J by 6 bases, with 13 bases between the two germline ends. The chain's CDR3 is CASSYSGEDTQYF. CDR3 coding DNA: TGCGCCAGCAGTTATTCAGGGGAGGATACGCAGTATTTT.

The chain has TRBV4-2 and TRBJ2-1; D might be TRBD1 (6 bases). Trimming pared 0 bases from V and 9 bases from J, leaving 12 bases between. Germline CDR1 and CDR2: LGHNA and YNFKEQ. CDR3 length: 14 residues. CDR3 DNA: TGTGCCAGCAGCCAAGACGCAAAAGGGGGTGAGCAGTTCTTC. Encoded protein: CASSQDAKGGEQFF.

V is TRBV4-1 and J is TRBJ2-5; TRBD2 aligns across 8 bases. This CDR3 comprises 13 residues. Germline CDR1 is MGHRA and CDR2 is YSYEKL. With V trimmed by 6 bases and J by 5 bases, 5 bases remained unmatched. The CDR3 region is CASSRGGRETQYF. DNA of the CDR3: TGCGCCAGCAGTCGGGGGGGCCGCGAGACCCAGTACTTC.

The V call is TRBV4-1, the J call TRBJ2-7; 11 nucleotides match TRBD2. V lost 3 bases to trimming and J lost 7 bases; unmatched junction nucleotides: 8. Germline CDR1 reads MGHRA; CDR2 reads YSYEKL. The CDR3 covers 15 residues. CDR3 nucleotide sequence: TGCGCCAGCAGCCACTTACTAGCGGGGGCGGAGGAGCAGTACTTC. Translation: CASSHLLAGAEEQYF.

The chain recombines TRBV19 with TRBJ1-1; 10 positions agree with TRBD1. CDR1 and CDR2 from the germline V gene are LNHDA and SQIVND (reference sequence). V shed 7 bases and J 1 base; nucleotides not matched to a gene: 6. CDR3 size: 15 residues. The DNA of the CDR3 is TGTGCCAGTAATGACAGGGGGCAGGGGAACACTGAAGCTTTCTTT. Protein sequence: CASNDRGQGNTEAFF.